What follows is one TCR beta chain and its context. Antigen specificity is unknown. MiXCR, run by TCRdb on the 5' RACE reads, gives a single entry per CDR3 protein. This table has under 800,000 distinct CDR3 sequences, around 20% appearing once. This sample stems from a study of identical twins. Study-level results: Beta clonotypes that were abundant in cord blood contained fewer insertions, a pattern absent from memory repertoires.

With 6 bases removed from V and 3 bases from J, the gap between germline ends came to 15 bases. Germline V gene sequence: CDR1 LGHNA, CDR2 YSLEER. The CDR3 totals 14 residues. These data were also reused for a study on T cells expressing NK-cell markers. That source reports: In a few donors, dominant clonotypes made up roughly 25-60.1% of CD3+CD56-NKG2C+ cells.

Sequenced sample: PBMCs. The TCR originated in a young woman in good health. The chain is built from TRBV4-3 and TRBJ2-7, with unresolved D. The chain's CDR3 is CASSQETRDYEQYF. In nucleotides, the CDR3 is TGCGCCAGCAGTCAGGAGACACGCGACTACGAGCAGTACTTC.